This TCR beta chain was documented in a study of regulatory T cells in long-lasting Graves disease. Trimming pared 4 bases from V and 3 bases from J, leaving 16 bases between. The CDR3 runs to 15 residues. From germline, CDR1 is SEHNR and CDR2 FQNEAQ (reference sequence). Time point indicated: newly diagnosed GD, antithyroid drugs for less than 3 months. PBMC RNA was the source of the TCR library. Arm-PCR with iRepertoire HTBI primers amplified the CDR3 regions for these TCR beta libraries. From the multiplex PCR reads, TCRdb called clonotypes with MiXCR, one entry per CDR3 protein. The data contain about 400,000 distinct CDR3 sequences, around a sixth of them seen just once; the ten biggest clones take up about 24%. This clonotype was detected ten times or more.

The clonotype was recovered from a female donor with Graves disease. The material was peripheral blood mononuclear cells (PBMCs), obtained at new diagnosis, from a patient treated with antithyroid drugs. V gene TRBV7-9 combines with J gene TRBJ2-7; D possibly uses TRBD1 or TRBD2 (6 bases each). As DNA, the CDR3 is TGTGCCAGCAGCTCAGGGGACTCCCCTGGCTACGAGCAGTACTTC. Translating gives CASSSGDSPGYEQYF. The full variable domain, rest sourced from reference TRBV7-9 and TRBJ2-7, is DTGVSQNPRHKITKRGQNVTFRCDPISEHNRLYWYRQTLGQGPEFLTYFQNEAQLEKSRLLSDRFSAERPKGSFSTLEIQRTEQGDSAMYLCASSSGDSPGYEQYFGPGTRLTVT.